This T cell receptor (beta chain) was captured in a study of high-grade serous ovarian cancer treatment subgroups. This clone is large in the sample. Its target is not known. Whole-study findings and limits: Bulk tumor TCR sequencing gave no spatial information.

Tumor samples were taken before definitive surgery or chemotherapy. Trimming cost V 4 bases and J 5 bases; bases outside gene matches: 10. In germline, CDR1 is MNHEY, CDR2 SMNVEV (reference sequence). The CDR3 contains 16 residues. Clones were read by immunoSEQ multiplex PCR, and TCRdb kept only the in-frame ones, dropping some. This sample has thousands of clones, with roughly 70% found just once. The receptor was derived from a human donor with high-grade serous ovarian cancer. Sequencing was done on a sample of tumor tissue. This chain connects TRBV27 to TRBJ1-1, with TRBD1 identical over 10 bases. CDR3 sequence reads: CASSSLRDRGQTEAFF. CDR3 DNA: TGTGCCAGCAGTTCACTCCGGGACAGGGGTCAGACTGAAGCTTTCTTT.